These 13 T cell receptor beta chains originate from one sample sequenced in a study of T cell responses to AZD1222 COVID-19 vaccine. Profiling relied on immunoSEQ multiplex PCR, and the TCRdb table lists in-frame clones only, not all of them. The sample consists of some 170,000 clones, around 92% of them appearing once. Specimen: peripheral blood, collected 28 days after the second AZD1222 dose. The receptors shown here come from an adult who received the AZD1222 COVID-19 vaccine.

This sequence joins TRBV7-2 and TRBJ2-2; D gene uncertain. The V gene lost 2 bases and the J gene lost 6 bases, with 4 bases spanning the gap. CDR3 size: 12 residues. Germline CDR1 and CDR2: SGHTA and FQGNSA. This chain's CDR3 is CASSLYPGELFF. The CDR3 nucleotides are TGTGCCAGCAGCTTATATCCCGGGGAGCTGTTTTTT.

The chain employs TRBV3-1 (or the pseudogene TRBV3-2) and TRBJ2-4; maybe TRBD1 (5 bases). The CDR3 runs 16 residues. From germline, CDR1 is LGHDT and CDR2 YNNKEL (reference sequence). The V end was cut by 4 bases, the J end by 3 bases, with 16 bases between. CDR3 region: CASSPPGAALKNIQYF. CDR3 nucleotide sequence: TGTGCCAGCAGCCCCCCTGGGGCCGCACTCAAAAACATTCAGTACTTC.

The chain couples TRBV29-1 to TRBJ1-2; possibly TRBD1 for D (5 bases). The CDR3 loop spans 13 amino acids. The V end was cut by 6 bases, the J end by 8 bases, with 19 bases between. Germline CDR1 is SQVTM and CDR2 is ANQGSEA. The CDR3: CSVRWVGDGGYTF. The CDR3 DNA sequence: TGCAGCGTCCGTTGGGTGGGGGACGGCGGCTACACCTTC.

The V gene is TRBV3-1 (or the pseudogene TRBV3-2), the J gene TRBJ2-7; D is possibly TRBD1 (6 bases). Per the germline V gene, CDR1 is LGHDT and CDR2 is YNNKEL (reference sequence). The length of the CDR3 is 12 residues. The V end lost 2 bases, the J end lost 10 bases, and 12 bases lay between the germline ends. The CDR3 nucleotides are TGTGCCAGCAGCCAACAGGACAGAAGACAGTACTTC. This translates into CASSQQDRRQYF.

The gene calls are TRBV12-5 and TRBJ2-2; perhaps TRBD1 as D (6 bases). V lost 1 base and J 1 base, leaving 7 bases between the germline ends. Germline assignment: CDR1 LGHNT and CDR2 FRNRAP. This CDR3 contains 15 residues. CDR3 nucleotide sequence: TGTGCTAGTGGTTTGGGGACAGAGAACACCGGGGAGCTGTTTTTT. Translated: CASGLGTENTGELFF.

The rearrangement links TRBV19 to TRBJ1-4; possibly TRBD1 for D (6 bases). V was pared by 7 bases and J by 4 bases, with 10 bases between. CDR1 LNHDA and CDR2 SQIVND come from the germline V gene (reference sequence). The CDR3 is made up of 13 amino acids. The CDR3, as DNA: TGTGCCAGTACCGGACAGAATAATGAAAAACTGTTTTTT. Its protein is CASTGQNNEKLFF.

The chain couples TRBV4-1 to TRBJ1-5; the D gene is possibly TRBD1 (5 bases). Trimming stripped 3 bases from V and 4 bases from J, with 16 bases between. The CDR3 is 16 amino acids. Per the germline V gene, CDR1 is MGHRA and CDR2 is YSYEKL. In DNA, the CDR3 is TGCGCCAGCAGCCACCCCTACCCTGCAGGGAATCAGCCCCAGCATTTT. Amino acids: CASSHPYPAGNQPQHF.

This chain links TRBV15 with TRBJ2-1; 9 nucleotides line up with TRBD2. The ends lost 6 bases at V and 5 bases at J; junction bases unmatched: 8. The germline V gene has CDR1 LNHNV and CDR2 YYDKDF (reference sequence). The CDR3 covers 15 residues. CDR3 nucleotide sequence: TGTGCCACCAGGAGGCGGGGGGGTTCGCACAATGAGCAGTTCTTC. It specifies CATRRRGGSHNEQFF.

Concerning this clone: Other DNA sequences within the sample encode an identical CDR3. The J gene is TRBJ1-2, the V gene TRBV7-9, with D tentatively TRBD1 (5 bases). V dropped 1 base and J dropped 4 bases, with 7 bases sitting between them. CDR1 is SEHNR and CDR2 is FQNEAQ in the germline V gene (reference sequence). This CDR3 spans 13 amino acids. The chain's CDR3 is CASSLGQFYGYTF. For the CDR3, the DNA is TGTGCCAGCAGCTTAGGACAGTTCTATGGCTACACCTTC.

The CDR3 sequence: CASSDSGGADTQYF. The CDR3 DNA follows: TGCGCCAGCAGTGATTCGGGGGGGGCAGATACGCAGTATTTT. The chain couples TRBV10-2 to TRBJ2-3; TRBD2 aligns across 8 bases. Germline-derived CDR1 and CDR2 are WSHSY and SAAADI. CDR3 length: 14 residues. Trimming at V came to 3 bases and at J to 4 bases, leaving 3 bases not matched to a gene.

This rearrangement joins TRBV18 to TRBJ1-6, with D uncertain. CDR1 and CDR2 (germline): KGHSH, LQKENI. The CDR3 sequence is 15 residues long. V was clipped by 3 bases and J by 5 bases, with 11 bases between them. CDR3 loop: CASSPIQTNNSPLHF. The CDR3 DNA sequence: TGTGCCAGCTCACCGATACAGACTAATAATTCACCCCTCCACTTT.

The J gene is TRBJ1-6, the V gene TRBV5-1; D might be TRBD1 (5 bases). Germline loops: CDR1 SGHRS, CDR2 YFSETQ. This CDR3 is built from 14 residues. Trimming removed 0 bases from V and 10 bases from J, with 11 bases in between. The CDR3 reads CASSLEGTRSPLHF. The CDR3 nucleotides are TGCGCCAGCAGCTTGGAGGGGACGCGATCACCCCTCCACTTT. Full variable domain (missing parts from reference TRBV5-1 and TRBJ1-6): KAGVTQTPRYLIKTRGQQVTLSCSPISGHRSVSWYQQTPGQGLQFLFEYFSETQRNKGNFPGRFSGRQFSNSRSEMNVSTLELGDSALYLCASSLEGTRSPLHFGNGTRLTVT.

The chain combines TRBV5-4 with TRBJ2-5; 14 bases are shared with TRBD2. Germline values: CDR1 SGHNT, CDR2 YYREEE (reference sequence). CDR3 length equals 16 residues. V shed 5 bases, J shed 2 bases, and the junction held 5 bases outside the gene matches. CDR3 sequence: CASRSGLAGGQETQYF. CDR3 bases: TGTGCCAGCAGGTCTGGACTAGCGGGGGGACAAGAGACCCAGTACTTC.